A selection of T cell receptor beta chains follows, all from one sample in a study of blood T cell repertoires in COVID-19. Produced via immunoSEQ multiplex PCR; TCRdb's table is partial and in-frame only. Of some 96,000 clones in the sample, about 80% were seen once. The specimen was peripheral blood. These receptor sequences come from a man in his 70s with active or convalescent COVID-19. CDR3s include the opening cysteine and the closing phenylalanine or tryptophan. D genes are given only for firm matches. Not all rows give a size; the values are once, few, many and, for expanded clones, a class.

CDR3 protein | CDR3 DNA | J gene | V gene | D gene | clone size
CASSVAVAGDSGANVLTF | TGTGCCAGCAGCGTAGCTGTAGCGGGTGACTCTGGGGCCAACGTCCTGACTTTC | TRBJ2-6 | TRBV9 | TRBD2 | .
CASSLVVGGGPDTQYF | TGTGCCAGCAGCTTGGTGGTCGGGGGGGGCCCCGATACGCAGTATTTT | TRBJ2-3 | TRBV5-4 | TRBD2 | .
CASSLWGRREKLFF | TGTGCCAGCAGCTTATGGGGGCGGCGTGAAAAACTGTTTTTT | TRBJ1-4 | TRBV11-2 | . | .
CASSLFPGGLTGELFF | TGTGCCAGCAGCTTATTTCCGGGGGGGCTCACCGGGGAGCTGTTTTTT | TRBJ2-2 | TRBV7-9 | TRBD2 | .
CASSLGQYEQYF | TGTGCCAGCAGTTTAGGACAGTACGAGCAGTACTTC | TRBJ2-7 | TRBV28 | . | .
CSAARGIAFF | TGCAGTGCGGCCAGGGGGATAGCTTTCTTT | TRBJ1-1 | TRBV20-1 | TRBD1 | few
CASLPALQETQYF | TGTGCCAGCTTACCGGCCCTCCAAGAGACCCAGTACTTC | TRBJ2-5 | TRBV18 | . | .
CASSQSGGSSGNTIYF | TGTGCCAGCAGCCAATCTGGCGGGAGCTCTGGAAACACCATATATTTT | TRBJ1-3 | TRBV16 | . | .
CASTPMSGGQGYGYTF | TGTGCCAGCACGCCAATGTCGGGGGGCCAAGGGTATGGCTACACCTTC | TRBJ1-2 | TRBV27 | . | .
CASSVAGDREAPGELFF | TGTGCCAGCAGTGTAGCTGGGGACAGGGAGGCTCCCGGGGAGCTGTTTTTT | TRBJ2-2 | TRBV25-1 | TRBD1 | once
CATSDPTSGERGTGELFF | TGTGCCACCAGTGATCCGACTAGCGGGGAGAGGGGGACCGGGGAGCTGTTTTTT | TRBJ2-2 | TRBV24-1 | TRBD2 | once
CASSHTGTRNTGELFF | TGTGCCAGCAGCCACACAGGGACTAGGAACACCGGGGAGCTGTTTTTT | TRBJ2-2 | TRBV7-3 | TRBD2 | .
CAWTRLRGELFF | TGTGCCTGGACTCGTTTGAGGGGGGAGCTGTTTTTT | TRBJ2-2 | TRBV30 | . | .
CASSEWTGGASYEQYF | TGTGCCAGCTCAGAATGGACAGGGGGCGCCTCCTACGAGCAGTACTTC | TRBJ2-7 | TRBV18 | TRBD1 | .
CASSPNDRGSEAFF | TGTGCCAGCTCACCCAACGACAGGGGGTCTGAGGCTTTCTTT | TRBJ1-1 | TRBV18 | TRBD1 | .
CSAIPQGTGYGYTF | TGCAGCGCAATCCCTCAGGGGACGGGCTATGGCTACACCTTC | TRBJ1-2 | TRBV29-1 | . | .
CASSSSPRAGSNQPQHF | TGTGCCAGCAGCTCCTCCCCCAGAGCGGGGAGCAATCAGCCCCAGCATTTT | TRBJ1-5 | TRBV7-8 | . | .
CASIRTGTSGEQFF | TGTGCCAGCATACGAACCGGGACTAGCGGTGAGCAGTTCTTC | TRBJ2-1 | TRBV2 | TRBD2 | .
CASSYGAGIAKNIQYF | TGTGCCAGCAGTTACGGGGCAGGCATAGCCAAAAACATTCAGTACTTC | TRBJ2-4 | TRBV6-2/TRBV6-3 | . | once
CASSAVARELSHEQFF | TGTGCCAGTAGTGCCGTTGCGCGGGAGCTCAGCCATGAGCAGTTCTTC | TRBJ2-1 | TRBV19 | TRBD2 | .
CASSSGLAGLRTDTQYF | TGTGCCAGCAGCTCGGGACTAGCGGGTTTAAGGACAGATACGCAGTATTTT | TRBJ2-3 | TRBV13 | TRBD2 | .
CASSEGYQPQHF | TGTGCCAGCAGTGAGGGCTACCAGCCCCAGCATTTT | TRBJ1-5 | TRBV27 | . | .
CASSLRTGTYEQYF | TGCGCCAGCAGCCTCCGTACAGGGACCTACGAGCAGTACTTC | TRBJ2-7 | TRBV4-3 | . | .
CASSKVPTSGDYEQYF | TGTGCCAGCAGCAAGGTCCCGACTAGCGGGGACTACGAGCAGTACTTC | TRBJ2-7 | TRBV3-1/TRBV3-2 | TRBD2 | .
CASGLDLLAGYEQYF | TGTGCTAGTGGTTTGGACCTACTAGCAGGCTACGAGCAGTACTTC | TRBJ2-7 | TRBV12-5 | . | once
CASSPAGTGARKTQYF | TGTGCCAGCTCACCTGCCGGGACAGGGGCCCGAAAGACCCAGTACTTC | TRBJ2-5 | TRBV18 | TRBD1 | .
CATSRVRGSLREQYF | TGTGCCACCAGCAGAGTTCGCGGGTCCCTAAGGGAGCAGTACTTC | TRBJ2-7 | TRBV15 | . | .
CASGLVSGEANVLTF | TGTGCTAGTGGTTTGGTATCGGGGGAGGCCAACGTCCTGACTTTC | TRBJ2-6 | TRBV12-5 | . | .
CASSRARGLTYEQYF | TGTGCCAGCAGCCGCGCCAGGGGATTGACCTACGAGCAGTACTTC | TRBJ2-7 | TRBV7-8 | . | many
CASSLGTGRNQPQHF | TGTGCCAGCAGCCTCGGGACAGGGAGAAATCAGCCCCAGCATTTT | TRBJ1-5 | TRBV5-4 | TRBD1 | .
CASSASGENNEQFF | TGTGCCAGCAGTGCGTCCGGGGAGAACAATGAGCAGTTCTTC | TRBJ2-1 | TRBV6-4 | . | .
CASSQTGQGDNEQFF | TGTGCCAGCAGCCAAACGGGACAGGGCGACAATGAGCAGTTCTTC | TRBJ2-1 | TRBV7-2 | TRBD1 | .
CASSLRGQIYEQYF | TGTGCCAGCAGTTTACGGGGACAAATTTACGAGCAGTACTTC | TRBJ2-7 | TRBV27 | . | few
CASSLRAGTEQETQYF | TGTGCCAGCAGCTTAAGGGCCGGGACAGAGCAAGAGACCCAGTACTTC | TRBJ2-5 | TRBV11-1 | TRBD1 | .
CASSLWWAGRSETQYF | TGCGCCAGCAGCTTGTGGTGGGCGGGGCGTTCAGAGACCCAGTACTTC | TRBJ2-5 | TRBV5-1 | . | .
CASSFNRGTEAFF | TGCGCCAGCAGCTTTAACAGGGGGACTGAAGCTTTCTTT | TRBJ1-1 | TRBV5-1 | TRBD1 | .
CATSPRQGSSPLHF | TGTGCCACCAGCCCACGACAGGGTAGCTCACCCCTCCACTTT | TRBJ1-6 | TRBV15 | TRBD1 | .
CASSFNPSGIYNEQFF | TGTGCCAGCAGTTTTAATCCCAGCGGGATCTACAATGAGCAGTTCTTC | TRBJ2-1 | TRBV27 | TRBD2 | .
CASRGAYSNQPQHF | TGTGCCAGCCGAGGAGCTTATAGCAATCAGCCCCAGCATTTT | TRBJ1-5 | TRBV2 | . | .
CAWSLEKDQPQHF | TGTGCCTGGAGTCTGGAGAAGGATCAGCCCCAGCATTTT | TRBJ1-5 | TRBV30 | . | .
CASSPWRRGGNTGELFF | TGTGCCAGCAGTCCTTGGCGGCGGGGGGGCAACACCGGGGAGCTGTTTTTT | TRBJ2-2 | TRBV27 | TRBD2 | .
CASALTIDTEAFF | TGTGCCAGTGCACTGACAATTGACACTGAAGCTTTCTTT | TRBJ1-1 | TRBV19 | . | once
CASTTPWGGARAGELFF | TGTGCCAGTACCACTCCTTGGGGCGGGGCGAGGGCCGGGGAGCTGTTTTTT | TRBJ2-2 | TRBV19 | . | .
CATLDSSGANVLTF | TGTGCCACCCTAGACAGCTCTGGGGCCAACGTCCTGACTTTC | TRBJ2-6 | TRBV10-3 | . | .
CSVQGQTSSEQYF | TGCAGCGTTCAGGGCCAAACTAGCTCCGAGCAGTACTTC | TRBJ2-7 | TRBV29-1 | . | .
CASSSSRDTPRYF | TGTGCCAGTAGTAGCTCGAGGGACACCCCCAGGTACTTC | TRBJ2-7 | TRBV19 | . | .
CASSYSLAGELFF | TGTGCCAGCAGTTACTCGCTAGCGGGGGAGCTGTTTTTT | TRBJ2-2 | TRBV6-2/TRBV6-3 | . | .
CASSQFLGGAYEQYF | TGTGCCAGCAGCCAATTTTTGGGGGGAGCCTACGAGCAGTACTTC | TRBJ2-7 | TRBV3-1/TRBV3-2 | . | .
CASSEERGLGGNTIYF | TGTGCCAGCAGTGAAGAAAGGGGGCTAGGTGGAAACACCATATATTTT | TRBJ1-3 | TRBV6-1 | TRBD1 | .
CASTSQGRDEQYF | TGTGCCAGCACTTCACAGGGGAGAGACGAGCAGTACTTC | TRBJ2-7 | TRBV6-6 | TRBD1 | .